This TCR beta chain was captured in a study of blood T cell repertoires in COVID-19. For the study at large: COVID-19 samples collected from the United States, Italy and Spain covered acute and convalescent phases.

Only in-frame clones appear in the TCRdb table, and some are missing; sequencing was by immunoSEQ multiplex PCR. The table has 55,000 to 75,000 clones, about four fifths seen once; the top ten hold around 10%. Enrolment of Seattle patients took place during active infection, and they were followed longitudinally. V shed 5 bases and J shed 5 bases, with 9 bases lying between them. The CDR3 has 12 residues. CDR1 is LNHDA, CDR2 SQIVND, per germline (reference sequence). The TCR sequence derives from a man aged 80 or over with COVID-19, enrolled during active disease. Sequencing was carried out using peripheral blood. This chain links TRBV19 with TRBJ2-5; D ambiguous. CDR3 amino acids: CASSAGWETQYF. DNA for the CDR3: TGTGCCAGTAGTGCAGGTTGGGAGACCCAGTACTTC.